The rows below give T cell receptor beta chains drawn from one sample of a study of identifying expanded T cells in peripheral blood. This table comes from immunoSEQ multiplex PCR, and its TCRdb copy is limited to in-frame clones, with some not included. The sample includes 80,000 or so clones, approximately 85% of them seen just once. Sample: blood. The source of these receptors is a person between 18 and 70 years old in good health. Each CDR3 is given with its conserved first and last residue. D genes are given only for firm matches. Expanded clones are given a class, and other clones once, few, many or no size at all.

d_call j_call v_call clone_size cdr3_nt cdr3_aa
TRBD2 TRBJ2-7 TRBV29-1 once TGCAGCGTTGACGGACTAGCGGACTCCTACGAGCAGTACTTC CSVDGLADSYEQYF
TRBD1 TRBJ1-1 TRBV9 - TGTGCCAGCAGCGCCGCAGGGGGTCGGTACACTGAAGCTTTCTTT CASSAAGGRYTEAFF
- TRBJ1-1 TRBV30 - TGTGCCTGGAGTTACCAGGGGATCTCTGGGGACACTGAAGCTTTCTTT CAWSYQGISGDTEAFF
- TRBJ2-7 TRBV28 - TGTGCCAGCAGTTCTCATCGGGGCCTCGACGAGCAGTACTTC CASSSHRGLDEQYF
TRBD1 TRBJ1-1 TRBV18 few TGTGCCAGCTCACCCTCGACAGGGACGACTGAAGCTTTCTTT CASSPSTGTTEAFF
- TRBJ1-2 TRBV4-1 - TGCGCCAGCAGCCAAGGGCCGGCTAACTATGGCTACACCTTC CASSQGPANYGYTF
- TRBJ1-4 TRBV19 - TGTGCCAGTGCCATCAGACTCAATGAAAAACTGTTTTTT CASAIRLNEKLFF
TRBD2 TRBJ2-7 TRBV7-9 - TGTGCCAGCAGCTTCCGGACTAGCGGGAGTACCGGATCCTACGAGCAGTACTTC CASSFRTSGSTGSYEQYF
- TRBJ2-7 TRBV4-3 - TGCGCCAGCAGCCAAGTAACCACGAGGGGAAGCTCCTACGAGCAGTACTTC CASSQVTTRGSSYEQYF
- TRBJ1-3 TRBV4-3 - TGCGCCAGCAGCCAAGTTCGCAACAACCCACAGGATAAAAGAAACACCATATATTTT CASSQVRNNPQDKRNTIYF
TRBD2 TRBJ2-3 TRBV10-3 - TGTGCCATCAGTTTAGCGGGACAAACAGATACGCAGTATTTT CAISLAGQTDTQYF
TRBD2 TRBJ2-3 TRBV7-2 once TGTGCCAGCAGCTCGGGACTAGCGGGAGGAACGCAGTATTTT CASSSGLAGGTQYF
- TRBJ2-5 TRBV27 - TGTGCCAGCAGTTTTACTTGGGGTTGGGAGACCCAGTACTTC CASSFTWGWETQYF
TRBD1 TRBJ2-5 TRBV28 - TGTGCCAGCAGTCCCGGGACAGGGGGACTTCGGGAGACCCAGTACTTC CASSPGTGGLRETQYF
TRBD2 TRBJ2-1 TRBV11-1 - TGTGCCAGCAGCCCCGTAGCGGGAGTCGGGAATGAGCAGTTCTTC CASSPVAGVGNEQFF
TRBD2 TRBJ2-7 TRBV5-4 - TGTGCCAGCAGCCCTGGACTAGCGGGAGTCGGGCAGTACTTC CASSPGLAGVGQYF
TRBD2 TRBJ2-5 TRBV19 - TGTGCCAGTAGTATTGTCACTAGCGGGCAAGAGACCCAGTACTTC CASSIVTSGQETQYF
- TRBJ2-7 TRBV25-1 - TGTGCCAGCAGTGAATTCGGGTTCCTGTACTTC CASSEFGFLYF
TRBD2 TRBJ2-1 TRBV7-2 - TGTGCCAGCAGTCCTAGCGGGGGCACCTACAATGAGCAGTTCTTC CASSPSGGTYNEQFF
- TRBJ2-2 TRBV29-1 - TGCAGCGTTCTCAGGGGTGGGAACACCGGGGAGCTGTTTTTT CSVLRGGNTGELFF
TRBD1 TRBJ1-2 TRBV7-3 - TGTGCCAGCAGCGCTACAGGGGGCGTCCTTAGCTATGGCTACACCTTC CASSATGGVLSYGYTF
TRBD1 TRBJ2-5 TRBV5-5 - TGTGCCAGCAGCTGGGGACAGGGGACGCTCGAGACCCAGTACTTC CASSWGQGTLETQYF
TRBD1 TRBJ2-2 TRBV28 - TGTGCCAGCAGGGTCCCGGGACAGGGGGCGGGCGGGGAGCTGTTTTTT CASRVPGQGAGGELFF
TRBD2 TRBJ2-7 TRBV7-2 - TGTGCCAGCAGCTCGACTAGCGGGATAGGCGAGCAGTACTTC CASSSTSGIGEQYF
- TRBJ2-1 TRBV5-6 - TGTGCCAGCAGCTTGGCCGGCGGGGTCACCTACAATGAGCAGTTCTTC CASSLAGGVTYNEQFF
TRBD2 TRBJ2-7 TRBV19 - TGTGCCAGTAGTTCAAGGTGGACTAGCGGTGACTACGAGCAGTACTTC CASSSRWTSGDYEQYF
- TRBJ2-5 TRBV9 - TGTGCCAGCAGCGTAGGATTGGAGGGCGTGACCCAGTACTTC CASSVGLEGVTQYF
TRBD1 TRBJ1-5 TRBV7-3 - TGTGCCAGCAGTAAACAGGGGGCGCCCCGGTGGAGCAATCAGCCCCAGCATTTT CASSKQGAPRWSNQPQHF
TRBD1 TRBJ2-7 TRBV25-1 once TGTGCCAGCAGTGATGGCCCGTCACAGGGGACCTACGAGCAGTACTTC CASSDGPSQGTYEQYF
- TRBJ2-7 TRBV7-6 - TGTGCCAGCAGCGCTCGAGGCCTCAGCTCCTACGAGCAGTACTTC CASSARGLSSYEQYF
- TRBJ2-7 TRBV7-2 - TGTGCCAGCAGCTCTCCCCTACATCTCTACGAGCAGTACTTC CASSSPLHLYEQYF
TRBD2 TRBJ2-7 TRBV7-2 once TGTGCCAGCAGCTTATGGTCTAGCGGGAGTTTCGAGCAGTACTTC CASSLWSSGSFEQYF
- TRBJ1-1 TRBV7-9 - TGTGCCAGCAGCTTAGACAAGAACACTGAAGCTTTCTTT CASSLDKNTEAFF
- TRBJ2-7 TRBV15 - TGTGCCACCAGCAGAGGTTGGGGGGATGTCTACGAGCAGTACTTC CATSRGWGDVYEQYF
- TRBJ2-5 TRBV29-1 - TGCAGCGCTAGACCCCAAGAGACCCAGTACTTC CSARPQETQYF
- TRBJ2-3 TRBV5-1 - TGCGCCAGCAGCTCCGGACAGCAAGCCAGCCTGCTGTTCGGGTCAGATACGCAGTATTTT CASSSGQQASLLFGSDTQYF
- TRBJ2-7 TRBV6-1 - TGTGCCAGCAGGCCGCACGGCCCCTCCTACGAGCAGTACTTC CASRPHGPSYEQYF
TRBD2 TRBJ2-7 TRBV7-2 - TGTGCCAGCAGCTTAGTGGGGGGGAGGGCCACCTACGAGCAGTACTTC CASSLVGGRATYEQYF
TRBD2 TRBJ2-3 TRBV7-3 few TGTGCCAGCGGCCAGGGACTAGCGGGAGATAATGTAGATACGCAGTATTTT CASGQGLAGDNVDTQYF
- TRBJ2-2 TRBV2 - TGTGCCAGCAGTGACAAGGAGGGCTACACCGGGGAGCTGTTTTTT CASSDKEGYTGELFF
- TRBJ2-7 TRBV28 - TGTGCCAGCAGGGATAACTACGAGCAGTACTTC CASRDNYEQYF
- TRBJ2-5 TRBV4-1 - TGCGCCAGCAGCCAAGCAACTAGCTCCCAAGAGACCCAGTACTTC CASSQATSSQETQYF
- TRBJ2-1 TRBV7-8 - TGTGCCAGCAGCTTAGAGGTAGTCAATGAGCAGTTCTTC CASSLEVVNEQFF
- TRBJ2-7 TRBV27 - TGTGCCAGCAGTTTCTCACCCCCTCGGGTAGCGCCAACTATAAACTCCTACGAGCAGTACTTC CASSFSPPRVAPTINSYEQYF
TRBD2 TRBJ2-2 TRBV5-1 - TGCGCCAGCAGGGGACTAGCGGGGAACACCGGGGAGCTGTTTTTT CASRGLAGNTGELFF
TRBD2 TRBJ2-7 TRBV28 - TGTGCCAGCAGTTTCCTACTAGCGGGATCATACGAGCAGTACTTC CASSFLLAGSYEQYF
TRBD1 TRBJ2-7 TRBV6-6 - TGTGCCAGCAGTTACTCGGGGACAGAGTACGAGCAGTACTTC CASSYSGTEYEQYF
- TRBJ1-4 TRBV6-1 - TGTGCCAGCAGTGGGACCTCAGGGGAAAAACTGTTTTTT CASSGTSGEKLFF
- TRBJ2-1 TRBV28 - TGTGCCAGCAATCACCGGATAGCGGCCTACAATGAGCAGTTCTTC CASNHRIAAYNEQFF
- TRBJ1-2 TRBV20-1 - TGCAGGCGGGAGGGAAACTATGGCTACACCTTC CRREGNYGYTF
TRBD2 TRBJ2-1 TRBV5-1 once TGCGCCAGCAGCTTGGCCAGCGGGGCCCACAATGAGCAGTTCTTC CASSLASGAHNEQFF
TRBD2 TRBJ2-1 TRBV6-6 - TGTGCCAGCAGTTACGAGACTAGCGGGTACAATGAGCAGTTCTTC CASSYETSGYNEQFF
TRBD1 TRBJ1-6 TRBV23-1 - TGCGCAGACGACAGGGGGAATTCACCCCTCCACTTT CADDRGNSPLHF